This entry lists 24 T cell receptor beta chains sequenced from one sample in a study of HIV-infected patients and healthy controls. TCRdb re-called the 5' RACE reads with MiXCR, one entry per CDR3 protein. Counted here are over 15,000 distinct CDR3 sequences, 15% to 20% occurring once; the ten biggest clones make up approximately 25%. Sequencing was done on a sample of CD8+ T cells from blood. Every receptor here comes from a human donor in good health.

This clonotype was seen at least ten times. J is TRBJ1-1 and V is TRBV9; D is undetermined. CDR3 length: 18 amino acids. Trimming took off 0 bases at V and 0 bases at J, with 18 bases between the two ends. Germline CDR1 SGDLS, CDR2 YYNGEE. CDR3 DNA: TGTGCCAGCAGCGTAGTTTCTATGTCAGACGGGATGAACACTGAAGCTTTCTTT. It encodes CASSVVSMSDGMNTEAFF.

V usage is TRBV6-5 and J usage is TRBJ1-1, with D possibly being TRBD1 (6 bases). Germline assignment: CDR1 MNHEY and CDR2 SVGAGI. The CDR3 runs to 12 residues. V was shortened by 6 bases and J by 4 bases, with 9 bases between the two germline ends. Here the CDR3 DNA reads TGTGCCAGCAGCCCACAGGGCACTGAAGCTTTCTTT. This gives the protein CASSPQGTEAFF.

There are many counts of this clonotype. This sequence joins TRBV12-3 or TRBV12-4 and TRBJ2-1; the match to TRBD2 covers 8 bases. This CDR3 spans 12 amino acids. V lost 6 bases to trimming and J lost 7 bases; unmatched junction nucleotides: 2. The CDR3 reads CASSIAGNEQFF. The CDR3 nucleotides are TGTGCCAGCAGCATAGCGGGGAATGAGCAGTTCTTC.

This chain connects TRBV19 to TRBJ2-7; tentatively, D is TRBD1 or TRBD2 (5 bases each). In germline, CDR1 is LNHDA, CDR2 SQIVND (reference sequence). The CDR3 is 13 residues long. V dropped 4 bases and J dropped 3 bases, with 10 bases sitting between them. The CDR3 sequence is CASSRGPIYEQYF. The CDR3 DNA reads TGTGCCAGTAGTAGGGGACCGATCTACGAGCAGTACTTC. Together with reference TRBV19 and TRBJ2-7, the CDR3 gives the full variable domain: DGGITQSPKYLFRKEGQNVTLSCEQNLNHDAMYWYRQDPGQGLRLIYYSQIVNDFQKGDIAEGYSVSREKKESFPLTVTSAQKNPTAFYLCASSRGPIYEQYFGPGTRLTVT.

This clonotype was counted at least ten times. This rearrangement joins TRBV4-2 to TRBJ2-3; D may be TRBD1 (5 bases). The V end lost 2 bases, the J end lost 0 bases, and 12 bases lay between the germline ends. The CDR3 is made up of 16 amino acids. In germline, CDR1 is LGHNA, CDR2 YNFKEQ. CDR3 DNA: TGTGCCAGCAGCCAAAACTCAGGGTCTAGCACAGATACGCAGTATTTT. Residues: CASSQNSGSSTDTQYF.

This CDR3 is CASSEGIPSSYNEQFF. CDR3 DNA sequence: TGTGCCAGCAGTGAAGGAATTCCGTCATCCTACAATGAGCAGTTCTTC. J is TRBJ2-1 and V is TRBV2; D is unresolved. The CDR3 length is 16 residues. V was clipped by 1 base and J by 1 base, with 11 bases between them. CDR1 and CDR2 (germline): SNHLY, FYNNEI.

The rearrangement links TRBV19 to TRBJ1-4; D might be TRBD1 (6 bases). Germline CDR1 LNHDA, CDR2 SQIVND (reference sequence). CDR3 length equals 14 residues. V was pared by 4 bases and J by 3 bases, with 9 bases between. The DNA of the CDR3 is TGTGCCAGTAGTACAGGGGCTTCTAATGAAAAACTGTTTTTT. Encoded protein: CASSTGASNEKLFF.

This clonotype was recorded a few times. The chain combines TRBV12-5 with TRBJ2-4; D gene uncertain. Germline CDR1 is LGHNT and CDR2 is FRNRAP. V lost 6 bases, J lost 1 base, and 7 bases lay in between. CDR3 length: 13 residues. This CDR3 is CASGHPAKNIQYF. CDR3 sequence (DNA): TGTGCTAGTGGCCACCCGGCCAAAAACATTCAGTACTTC.

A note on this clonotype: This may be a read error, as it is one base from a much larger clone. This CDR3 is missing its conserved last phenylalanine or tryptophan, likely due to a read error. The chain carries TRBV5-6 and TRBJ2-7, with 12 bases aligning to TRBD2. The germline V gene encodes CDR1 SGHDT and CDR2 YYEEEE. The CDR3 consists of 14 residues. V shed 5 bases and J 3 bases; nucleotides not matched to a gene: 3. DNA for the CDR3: TGTGCCAGCAGATGGACTAGCGGGGACTACGAGCAGTACTCC. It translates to CASRWTSGDYEQYS.

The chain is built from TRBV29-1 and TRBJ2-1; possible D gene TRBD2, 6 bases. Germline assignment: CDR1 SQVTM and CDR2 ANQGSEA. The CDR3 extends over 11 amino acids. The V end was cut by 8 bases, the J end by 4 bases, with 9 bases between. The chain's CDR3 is CSSGTYNEQFF. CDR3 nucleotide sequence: TGCAGCTCCGGGACTTACAATGAGCAGTTCTTC.

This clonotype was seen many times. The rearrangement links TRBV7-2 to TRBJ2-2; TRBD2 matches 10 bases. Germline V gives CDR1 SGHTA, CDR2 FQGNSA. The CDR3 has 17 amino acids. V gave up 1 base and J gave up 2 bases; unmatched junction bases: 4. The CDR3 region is CASSLVAGGGNTGELFF. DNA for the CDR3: TGTGCCAGCAGCTTAGTAGCGGGAGGAGGCAACACCGGGGAGCTGTTTTTT.

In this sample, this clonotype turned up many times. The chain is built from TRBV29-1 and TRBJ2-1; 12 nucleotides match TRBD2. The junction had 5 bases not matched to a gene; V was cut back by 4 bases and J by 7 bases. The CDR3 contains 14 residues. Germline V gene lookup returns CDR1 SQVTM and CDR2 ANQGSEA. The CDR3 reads CSVALAGGRNEQFF. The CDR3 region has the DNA TGCAGCGTTGCACTAGCGGGAGGAAGGAATGAGCAGTTCTTC.

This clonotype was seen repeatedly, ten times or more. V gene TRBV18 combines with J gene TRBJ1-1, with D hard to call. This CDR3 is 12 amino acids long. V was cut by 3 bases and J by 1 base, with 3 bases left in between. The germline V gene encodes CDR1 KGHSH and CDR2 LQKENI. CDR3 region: CASSPPNTEAFF. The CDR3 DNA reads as TGTGCCAGCTCACCGCCGAACACTGAAGCTTTCTTT.

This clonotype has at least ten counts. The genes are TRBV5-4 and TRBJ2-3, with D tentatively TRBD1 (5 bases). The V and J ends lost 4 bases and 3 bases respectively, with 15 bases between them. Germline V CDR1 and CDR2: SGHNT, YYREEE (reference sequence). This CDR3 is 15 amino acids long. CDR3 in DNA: TGTGCCAGCAGCCCCCTGACAGAAGCAACAGATACGCAGTATTTT. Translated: CASSPLTEATDTQYF.

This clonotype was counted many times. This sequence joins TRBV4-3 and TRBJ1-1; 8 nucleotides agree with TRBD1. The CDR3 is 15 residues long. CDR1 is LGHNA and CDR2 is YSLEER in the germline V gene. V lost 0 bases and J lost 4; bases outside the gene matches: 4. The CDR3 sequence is CASSQDRDRTTEAFF. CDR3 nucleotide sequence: TGCGCCAGCAGCCAAGACCGGGACAGGACCACTGAAGCTTTCTTT.

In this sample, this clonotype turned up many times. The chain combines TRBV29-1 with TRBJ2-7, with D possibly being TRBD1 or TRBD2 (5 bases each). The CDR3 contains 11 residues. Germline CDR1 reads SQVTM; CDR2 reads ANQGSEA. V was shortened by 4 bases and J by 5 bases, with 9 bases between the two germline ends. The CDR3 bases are TGCAGCGTTGTCGAGGGGAACGAGCAGTACTTC. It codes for CSVVEGNEQYF.

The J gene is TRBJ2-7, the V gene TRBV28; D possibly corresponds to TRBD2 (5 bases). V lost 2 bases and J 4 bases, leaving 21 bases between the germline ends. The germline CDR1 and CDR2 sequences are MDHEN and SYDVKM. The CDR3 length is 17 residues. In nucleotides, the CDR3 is TGTGCCAGCAGTTTAATTGAAGCGGACCCCCCTATTTACGAGCAGTACTTC. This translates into CASSLIEADPPIYEQYF.

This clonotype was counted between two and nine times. The CDR3 sequence is CASSQDTDTQYF. CDR3 coding DNA: TGTGCCAGCAGCCAAGATACAGATACGCAGTATTTT. J is TRBJ2-3 and V is TRBV4-2, with D uncertain. Per the germline V gene, CDR1 is LGHNA and CDR2 is YNFKEQ. V lost 0 bases to trimming and J lost 3 bases, with 1 base between them. This CDR3 spans 12 amino acids.

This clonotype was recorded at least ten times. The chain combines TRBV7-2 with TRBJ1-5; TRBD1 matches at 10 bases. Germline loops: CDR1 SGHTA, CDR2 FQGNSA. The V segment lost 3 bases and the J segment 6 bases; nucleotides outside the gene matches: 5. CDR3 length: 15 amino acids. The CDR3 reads CASSLTGGGGQPQHF. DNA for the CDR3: TGTGCCAGCAGCTTGACAGGGGGCGGGGGTCAGCCCCAGCATTTT.

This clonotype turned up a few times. The CDR3 loop reads CASSGVAGASEQFF. The CDR3 nucleotides read TGTGCCAGCAGTGGTGTAGCGGGAGCGTCCGAGCAGTTCTTC. The genes are TRBV6-1 and TRBJ2-1; 9 bases map to TRBD2. The CDR3 is made up of 14 amino acids. CDR1 and CDR2 (germline): MNHNS, SASEGT. The V segment lost 4 bases and the J segment 10 bases; nucleotides outside the gene matches: 8.

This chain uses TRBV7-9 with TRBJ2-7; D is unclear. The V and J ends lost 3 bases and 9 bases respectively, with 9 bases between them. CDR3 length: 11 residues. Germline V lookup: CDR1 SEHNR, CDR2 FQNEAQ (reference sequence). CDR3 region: CASSLGVAQYF. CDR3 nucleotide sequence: TGTGCCAGCAGCTTGGGCGTGGCGCAGTACTTC.

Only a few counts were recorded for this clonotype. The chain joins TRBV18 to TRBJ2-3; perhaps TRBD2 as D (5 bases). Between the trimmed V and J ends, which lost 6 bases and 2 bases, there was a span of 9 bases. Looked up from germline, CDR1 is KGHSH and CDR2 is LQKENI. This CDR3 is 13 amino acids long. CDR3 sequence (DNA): TGTGCCAGCTCCTACGGGAACACAGATACGCAGTATTTT. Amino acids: CASSYGNTDTQYF.

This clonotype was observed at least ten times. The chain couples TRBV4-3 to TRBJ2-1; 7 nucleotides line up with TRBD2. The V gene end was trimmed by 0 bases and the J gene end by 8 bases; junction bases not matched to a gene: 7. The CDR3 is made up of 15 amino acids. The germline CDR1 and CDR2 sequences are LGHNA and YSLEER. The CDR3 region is CASSQDGGRFDEQFF. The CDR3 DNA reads TGCGCCAGCAGCCAAGATGGCGGGAGATTCGATGAGCAGTTCTTC.

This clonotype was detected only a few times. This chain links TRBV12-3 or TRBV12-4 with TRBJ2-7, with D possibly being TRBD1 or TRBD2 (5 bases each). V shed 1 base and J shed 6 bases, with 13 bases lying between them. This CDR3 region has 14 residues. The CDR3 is CASSLGLPQGEQYF. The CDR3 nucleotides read TGTGCCAGCAGTTTAGGACTACCCCAGGGCGAGCAGTACTTC.